This T cell receptor (beta chain) derives from a study of identical twins. Between the trimmed V and J ends, which lost 0 bases and 0 bases, there was a span of 7 bases. This CDR3 spans 15 amino acids. CDR1 and CDR2 (germline): MNHEY, SVGAGI. Each cDNA held unique molecular identifiers, and template switching gave it a universal primer site. Each CDR3 protein gets one entry after TCRdb re-called the 5' RACE reads with MiXCR. The sample has some 330,000 distinct CDR3 sequences; approximately 10% are singletons. The rearrangement links TRBV6-5 to TRBJ2-3; no definite D call. What was sequenced was naive T cells sorted from blood. This clonotype was sampled from a woman in her forties or fifties in good health. CDR3 nucleotide sequence: TGTGCCAGCAGTTACTCGTGGGGAAGCACAGATACGCAGTATTTT. Translated: CASSYSWGSTDTQYF.